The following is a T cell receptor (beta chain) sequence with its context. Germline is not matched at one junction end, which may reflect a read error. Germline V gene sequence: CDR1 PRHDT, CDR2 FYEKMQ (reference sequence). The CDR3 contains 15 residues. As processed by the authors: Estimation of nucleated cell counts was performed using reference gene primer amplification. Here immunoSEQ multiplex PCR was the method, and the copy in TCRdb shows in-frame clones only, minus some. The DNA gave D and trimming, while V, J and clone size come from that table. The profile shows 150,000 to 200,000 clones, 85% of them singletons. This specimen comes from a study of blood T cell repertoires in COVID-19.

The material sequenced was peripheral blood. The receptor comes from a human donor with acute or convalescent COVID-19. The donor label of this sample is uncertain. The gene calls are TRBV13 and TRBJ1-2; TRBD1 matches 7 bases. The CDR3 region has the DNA TGTGCCAGCAGCCGGTTTGGGCAGGGGGACGAGTCTATCGCCTTC. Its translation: CASSRFGQGDESIAF. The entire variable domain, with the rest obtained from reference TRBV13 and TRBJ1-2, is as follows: AAGVIQSPRHLIKEKRETATLKCYPIPRHDTVYWYQQGPGQDPQFLISFYEKMQSDKGSIPDRFSAQQFSDYHSELNMSSLELGDSALYFCASSRFGQGDESIAFGSGTRLTVV.